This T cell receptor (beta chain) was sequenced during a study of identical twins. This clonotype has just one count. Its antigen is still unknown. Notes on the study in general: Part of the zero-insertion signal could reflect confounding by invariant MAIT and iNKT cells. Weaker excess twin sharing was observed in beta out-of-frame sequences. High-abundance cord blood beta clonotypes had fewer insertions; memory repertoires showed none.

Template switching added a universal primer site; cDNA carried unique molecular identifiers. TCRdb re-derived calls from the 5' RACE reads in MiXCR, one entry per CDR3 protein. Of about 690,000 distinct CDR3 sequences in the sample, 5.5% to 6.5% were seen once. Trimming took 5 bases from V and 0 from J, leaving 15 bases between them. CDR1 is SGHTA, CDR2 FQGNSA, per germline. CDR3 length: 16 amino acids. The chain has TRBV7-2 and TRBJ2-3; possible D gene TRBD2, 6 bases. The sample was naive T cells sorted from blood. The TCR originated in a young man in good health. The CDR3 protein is CASSPAAGYSTDTQYF. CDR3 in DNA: TGTGCCAGCAGCCCCGCCGCGGGATATAGCACAGATACGCAGTATTTT.